One sample yielded the 8 T cell receptor beta chains listed below, sequenced in a study of shared clonotypes between healthy human individuals. The assay was immunoSEQ multiplex PCR, and TCRdb's table has in-frame clones only and misses some. The sample carries about a million clones, around three quarters recorded once. The sample consisted of memory CD4+ T cells sorted from blood. Subset denoted: CD45RA-negative fraction. The receptors originated from a man between 18 and 29 years old in good health.

This clone was found once. The chain is built from TRBV27 and TRBJ1-6, with 7 bases aligning to TRBD1. V lost 4 bases to trimming and J lost 15 bases; unmatched junction nucleotides: 9. Germline V CDR1 and CDR2: MNHEY, SMNVEV (reference sequence). The CDR3 has 13 residues. The CDR3 sequence: CASSYTGDSLLHF. The CDR3 coding sequence is TGTGCCAGCAGTTATACAGGGGACAGTCTCCTCCACTTT.

Notes on this clone: The same CDR3 arises from other DNA sequences in this sample as well. V gene TRBV27 combines with J gene TRBJ1-2; possible D gene TRBD1, 5 bases. Germline CDR1 and CDR2: MNHEY and SMNVEV (reference sequence). The V and J ends lost 3 bases and 4 bases respectively, with 12 bases between them. The CDR3 runs to 14 residues. DNA of the CDR3: TGTGCCAGCAGTTTTAGGCAGGGCGGCTATGGCTACACCTTC. Its translation: CASSFRQGGYGYTF.

The sample holds a few counts of this clone. The V call is TRBV9, the J call TRBJ2-2, with 7 bases identical to TRBD2. Germline CDR1 is SGDLS and CDR2 is YYNGEE. The CDR3 is 15 residues long. Germline trimming cut 4 bases from V and 4 bases from J; bases unmatched to any gene: 7. CDR3 in amino acids: CASSLGLVGTGELFF. CDR3 bases: TGTGCCAGCAGCTTAGGACTAGTCGGCACCGGGGAGCTGTTTTTT.

The V gene is TRBV6-5, the J gene TRBJ2-2, with unresolved D. The ends were cut back, 6 bases at V and 6 bases at J, with 11 bases in the middle. This CDR3 spans 13 amino acids. The germline CDR1 and CDR2 sequences are MNHEY and SVGAGI. The CDR3 coding sequence is TGTGCCAGCAGCTTATCTTTGGCCGGGGAGCTGTTTTTT. This translates into CASSLSLAGELFF.

V usage is TRBV2 and J usage is TRBJ1-6; 8 nucleotides line up with TRBD1. The CDR3 consists of 18 residues. V was pared by 6 bases and J by 0 bases, with 10 bases of the junction left unmatched. The germline CDR1 and CDR2 sequences are SNHLY and FYNNEI. Written as DNA, the CDR3 is TGTGCCAGCAGCGCCCGGACAGGGAAGAGCTCCTATAATTCACCCCTCCACTTT. This gives the protein CASSARTGKSSYNSPLHF.

This chain links TRBV7-2 with TRBJ2-2; D call uncertain. Germline assignment: CDR1 SGHTA and CDR2 FQGNSA. The CDR3 extends over 11 amino acids. V lost 3 bases to trimming and J lost 7 bases, with 3 bases between them. CDR3 coding DNA: TGTGCCAGCAGCTTCGGCGGGGAGCTGTTTTTT. Amino acids: CASSFGGELFF.

As to this clone: Other DNA sequences of this sample code for an identical CDR3. The rearrangement links TRBV19 to TRBJ1-5; D is ambiguous. V shed 3 bases and J shed 7 bases, with 10 bases lying between them. This CDR3 has 13 residues. Germline V gives CDR1 LNHDA, CDR2 SQIVND (reference sequence). The CDR3 loop is CASSMAGNQPQHF. The CDR3, as DNA: TGTGCCAGTAGTATGGCGGGGAACCAGCCCCAGCATTTT. Filled out from reference TRBV19 and TRBJ1-5, the complete variable domain reads DGGITQSPKYLFRKEGQNVTLSCEQNLNHDAMYWYRQDPGQGLRLIYYSQIVNDFQKGDIAEGYSVSREKKESFPLTVTSAQKNPTAFYLCASSMAGNQPQHFGDGTRLSIL.

This rearrangement joins TRBV28 to TRBJ1-2; maybe TRBD1 (5 bases). Trimming took off 5 bases at V and 3 bases at J, with 10 bases between the two ends. CDR3 size: 13 residues. Germline loops: CDR1 MDHEN, CDR2 SYDVKM. The CDR3 DNA is TGTGCCAGCAGTACCGGGGGTGACTATGGCTACACCTTC. Encoded protein: CASSTGGDYGYTF.